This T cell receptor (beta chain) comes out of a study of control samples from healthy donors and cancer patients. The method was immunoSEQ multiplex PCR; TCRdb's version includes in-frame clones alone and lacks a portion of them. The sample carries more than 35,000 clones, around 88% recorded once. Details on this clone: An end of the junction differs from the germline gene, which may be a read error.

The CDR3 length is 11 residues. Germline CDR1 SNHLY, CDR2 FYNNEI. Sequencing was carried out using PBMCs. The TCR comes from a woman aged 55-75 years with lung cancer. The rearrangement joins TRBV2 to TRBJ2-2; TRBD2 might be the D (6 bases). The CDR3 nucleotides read TGTGCCAGCAGTGAATCCGGGGGGCTGTTTTTT. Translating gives CASSESGGLFF.